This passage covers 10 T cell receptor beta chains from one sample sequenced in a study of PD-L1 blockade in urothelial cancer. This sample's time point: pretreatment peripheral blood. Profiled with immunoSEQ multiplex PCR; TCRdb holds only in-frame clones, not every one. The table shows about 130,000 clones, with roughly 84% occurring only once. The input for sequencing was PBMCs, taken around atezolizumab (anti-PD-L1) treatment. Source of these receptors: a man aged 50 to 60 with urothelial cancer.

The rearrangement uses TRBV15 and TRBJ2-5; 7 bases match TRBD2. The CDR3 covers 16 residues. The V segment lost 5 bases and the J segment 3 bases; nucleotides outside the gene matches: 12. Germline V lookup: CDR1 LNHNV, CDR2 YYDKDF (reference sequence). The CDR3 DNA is TGTGCCACCAGCGCCCGTAGGTCTAGCGGAAAAGAGACCCAGTACTTC. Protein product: CATSARRSSGKETQYF. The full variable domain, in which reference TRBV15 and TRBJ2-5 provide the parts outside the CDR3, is DAMVIQNPRYQVTQFGKPVTLSCSQTLNHNVMYWYQQKSSQAPKLLFHYYDKDFNNEADTPDNFQSRRPNTSFCFLDIRSPGLGDTAMYLCATSARRSSGKETQYFGPGTRLLVL.

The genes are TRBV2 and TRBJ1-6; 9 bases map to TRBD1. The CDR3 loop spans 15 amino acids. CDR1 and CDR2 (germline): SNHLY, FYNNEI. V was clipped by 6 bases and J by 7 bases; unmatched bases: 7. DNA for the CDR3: TGTGCCAGCAGGGAGGGACAGGGAAACAATTCACCCCTCCACTTT. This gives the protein CASREGQGNNSPLHF.

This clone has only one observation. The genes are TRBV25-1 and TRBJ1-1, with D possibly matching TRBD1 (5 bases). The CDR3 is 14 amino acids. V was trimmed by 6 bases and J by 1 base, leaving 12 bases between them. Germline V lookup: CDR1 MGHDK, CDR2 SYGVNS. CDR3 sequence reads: CASSLAQGNTEAFF. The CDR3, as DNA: TGTGCCAGCAGCTTGGCGCAGGGGAACACTGAAGCTTTCTTT. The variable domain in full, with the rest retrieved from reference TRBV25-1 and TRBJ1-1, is EADIYQTPRYLVIGTGKKITLECSQTMGHDKMYWYQQDPGMELHLIHYSYGVNSTEKGDLSSESTVSRIRTEHFPLTLESARPSHTSQYLCASSLAQGNTEAFFGQGTRLTVV.

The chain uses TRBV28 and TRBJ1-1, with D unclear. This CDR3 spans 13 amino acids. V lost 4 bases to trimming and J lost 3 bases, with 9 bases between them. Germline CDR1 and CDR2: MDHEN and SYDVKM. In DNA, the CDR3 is TGTGCCAGCAGTTCTCCCCCAGACACTGAAGCTTTCTTT. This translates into CASSSPPDTEAFF.

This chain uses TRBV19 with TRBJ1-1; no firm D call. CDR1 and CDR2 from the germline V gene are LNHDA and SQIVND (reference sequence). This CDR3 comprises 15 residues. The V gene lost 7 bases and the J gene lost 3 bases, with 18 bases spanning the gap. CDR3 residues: CASILRAAGDTEAFF. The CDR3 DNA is TGTGCCAGTATACTCCGGGCCGCCGGGGACACTGAAGCTTTCTTT.

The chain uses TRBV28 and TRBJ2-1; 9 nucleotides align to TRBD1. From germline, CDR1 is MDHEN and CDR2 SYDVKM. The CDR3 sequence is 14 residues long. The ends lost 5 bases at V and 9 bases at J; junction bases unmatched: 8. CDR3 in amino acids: CASSPPDRGTEQFF. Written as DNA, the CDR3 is TGTGCCAGCAGTCCACCGGACAGGGGCACTGAGCAGTTCTTC.

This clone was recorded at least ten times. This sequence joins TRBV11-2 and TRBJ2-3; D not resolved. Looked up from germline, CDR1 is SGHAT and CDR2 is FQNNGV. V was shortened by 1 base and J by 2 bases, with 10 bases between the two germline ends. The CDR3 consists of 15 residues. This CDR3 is CASSLAVLSTDTQYF. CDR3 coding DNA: TGTGCCAGCAGCTTAGCAGTTCTCTCCACAGATACGCAGTATTTT.

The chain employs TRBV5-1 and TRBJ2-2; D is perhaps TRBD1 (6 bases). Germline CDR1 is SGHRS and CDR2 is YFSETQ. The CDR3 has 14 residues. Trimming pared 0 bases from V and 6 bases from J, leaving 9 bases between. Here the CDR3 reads CASSLGTVPGELFF. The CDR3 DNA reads TGCGCCAGCAGCTTGGGGACAGTACCCGGGGAGCTGTTTTTT.

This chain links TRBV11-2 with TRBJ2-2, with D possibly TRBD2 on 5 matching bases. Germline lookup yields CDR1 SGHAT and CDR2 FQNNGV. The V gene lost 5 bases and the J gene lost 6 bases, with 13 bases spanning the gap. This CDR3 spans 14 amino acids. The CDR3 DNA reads TGTGCCAGCAGCCCCCGCCGGGGTTCCGGGGAGCTGTTTTTT. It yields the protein CASSPRRGSGELFF. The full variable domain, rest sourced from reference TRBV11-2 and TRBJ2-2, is EAGVAQSPRYKIIEKRQSVAFWCNPISGHATLYWYQQILGQGPKLLIQFQNNGVVDDSQLPKDRFSAERLKGVDSTLKIQPAKLEDSAVYLCASSPRRGSGELFFGEGSRLTVL.

The CDR3 nucleotides read TGTGCCAGCAGCAATACAGGGGGCTCAGTTGAAGCTTTCTTT. It encodes CASSNTGGSVEAFF. The chain links TRBV7-9 to TRBJ1-1; TRBD1 aligns across 9 bases. The CDR3 runs 14 residues. Germline V lookup: CDR1 SEHNR, CDR2 FQNEAQ (reference sequence). The V gene end was trimmed by 5 bases and the J gene end by 7 bases; junction bases not matched to a gene: 8. Full variable domain (remainder filled in from reference TRBV7-9 and TRBJ1-1): DTGVSQNPRHKITKRGQNVTFRCDPISEHNRLYWYRQTLGQGPEFLTYFQNEAQLEKSRLLSDRFSAERPKGSFSTLEIQRTEQGDSAMYLCASSNTGGSVEAFFGQGTRLTVV.